A single sample gave rise to the 12 T cell receptor beta chains below, sequenced in a study of response to subunit inactivated influenza vaccine. TCRdb ran MiXCR on the RT-PCR reads and lists one entry per CDR3 protein. The profile shows about 700,000 distinct CDR3 sequences, about 14% of them singletons. Sequences were derived from PBMCs from blood, sampled 14 to 15 days before vaccination. These receptors came from a man aged 50-60 years who received an inactivated influenza vaccine.

This clonotype was seen more than once but under ten times. The chain has TRBV6-5 and TRBJ1-5; D gene ambiguous. The CDR3 length is 13 residues. CDR1 is MNHEY and CDR2 is SVGAGI in the germline V gene. V lost 0 bases and J lost 7, with 7 bases in between. This CDR3 reads CASSYSAYQPQHF. The DNA for the CDR3 is TGTGCCAGCAGTTACTCGGCCTACCAGCCCCAGCATTTT.

The sample holds a few counts of this clonotype. The rearrangement uses TRBV5-5 and TRBJ1-4; no firm D call. The CDR3 consists of 15 residues. With 2 bases removed from V and 0 bases from J, the gap between germline ends came to 8 bases. In germline, CDR1 is SGHKS, CDR2 YYEKEE (reference sequence). CDR3 residues: CASSFGPATNEKLFF. CDR3 sequence (DNA): TGTGCCAGCAGCTTCGGTCCGGCAACTAATGAAAAACTGTTTTTT.

The chain couples TRBV20-1 to TRBJ2-1, with D unresolved. CDR3 length: 13 amino acids. CDR1 is DFQATT and CDR2 is SNEGSKA in the germline V gene (reference sequence). V was clipped by 6 bases and J by 0 bases, with 9 bases between them. The CDR3 reads CSAASSSYNEQFF. In DNA form, the CDR3 reads TGCAGTGCGGCTTCGAGCTCCTACAATGAGCAGTTCTTC.

This clonotype has a handful of counts. This rearrangement joins TRBV15 to TRBJ2-7, with 7 bases that match TRBD1. Germline CDR1 and CDR2: LNHNV and YYDKDF (reference sequence). With 1 base clipped from V and 3 bases from J, the junction kept 6 bases outside the gene matches. This CDR3 has 15 residues. The CDR3 loop is CATSRGRSGGYEQYF. CDR3 nucleotide sequence: TGTGCCACCAGCAGAGGAAGGTCAGGGGGCTACGAGCAGTACTTC.

The chain couples TRBV20-1 to TRBJ1-1, with 11 bases matching TRBD1. V was pared by 6 bases and J by 7 bases, with 10 bases of the junction left unmatched. The CDR3 is 14 residues long. Looked up from germline, CDR1 is DFQATT and CDR2 is SNEGSKA (reference sequence). The chain's CDR3 is CSAPDRGLIDEAFF. In DNA form, the CDR3 reads TGCAGTGCGCCGGACAGGGGGCTTATTGATGAAGCTTTCTTT.

There are a few counts of this clonotype. This chain's CDR3 is CASSPLHKTVLEQYF. Written as DNA, the CDR3 is TGTGCCAGCAGCCCCCTACACAAGACAGTCCTCGAGCAGTACTTC. V is TRBV3-1 and J is TRBJ2-7, with D perhaps TRBD1 (5 bases). The V gene's germline CDR1 is LGHDT and CDR2 YNNKEL (reference sequence). The ends were cut back, 4 bases at V and 6 bases at J, with 19 bases in the middle. This CDR3 is built from 15 residues.

In this sample, this clonotype turned up a few times. This CDR3 is CASSTDRGPSGNTIYF. As DNA, the CDR3 is TGTGCCAGCAGCACGGACAGGGGGCCCTCTGGAAACACCATATATTTT. V is TRBV12-3 or TRBV12-4 and J is TRBJ1-3; TRBD1 aligns across 11 bases. The V and J ends lost 6 bases and 0 bases, in that order; junction bases with no gene match: 4. This CDR3 comprises 16 residues.

V usage is TRBV2 and J usage is TRBJ1-5; D is unresolved. The V gene's germline CDR1 is SNHLY and CDR2 FYNNEI. V lost 4 bases and J lost 2, with 15 bases in between. The CDR3 has 16 amino acids. The CDR3 DNA reads as TGTGCCAGCAGTGGGTCGGGTCTGGCGGGCAATCAGCCCCAGCATTTT. This translates into CASSGSGLAGNQPQHF.

The chain employs TRBV6-5 and TRBJ1-1; no firm D call. CDR1 and CDR2 (germline): MNHEY, SVGAGI. Trimming stripped 2 bases from V and 1 base from J, with 8 bases between. The length of the CDR3 is 14 residues. The CDR3 region has the DNA TGTGCCAGCAGTTACGCGCCAGAGAACACTGAAGCTTTCTTT. The encoded protein is CASSYAPENTEAFF.

The chain joins TRBV4-1 to TRBJ2-7; D perhaps matches TRBD2 (6 bases). CDR3 length equals 13 residues. CDR1 and CDR2 (germline): MGHRA, YSYEKL. The V end was cut by 3 bases, the J end by 7 bases, with 13 bases between. CDR3 sequence reads: CASSQGLTQEQYF. As DNA, the CDR3 is TGCGCCAGCAGCCAGGGACTGACTCAGGAGCAGTACTTC.

The sample holds a few counts of this clonotype. J is TRBJ2-1 and V is TRBV4-2; 15 nucleotides align to TRBD2. Germline values: CDR1 LGHNA, CDR2 YNFKEQ. The CDR3 runs 17 residues. V was pared by 2 bases and J by 8 bases, with 7 bases of the junction left unmatched. Here the CDR3 reads CASSQPGLAGGVDEQFF. The CDR3 DNA reads as TGTGCCAGCAGCCAACCGGGACTAGCGGGAGGAGTCGATGAGCAGTTCTTC.

This clonotype was counted only a few times. The gene calls are TRBV5-1 and TRBJ2-2; 7 bases align to TRBD2. The CDR3 loop spans 16 amino acids. The ends lost 2 bases at V and 0 bases at J; junction bases unmatched: 4. The V gene's germline CDR1 is SGHRS and CDR2 YFSETQ. The CDR3 nucleotides are TGCGCCAGCAGCTTCGGGGGAGGGCCGAACACCGGGGAGCTGTTTTTT. It translates to CASSFGGGPNTGELFF.